This paragraph covers one T cell receptor (beta chain) sequence. The sample is drawn from a study of blood T cell repertoires in COVID-19. Study background: Acute and convalescent COVID-19 specimens originated in the United States, Italy and Spain.

Individuals aged about 18 to 89 years were recruited from fewer than 30 US areas. Cohort 3 donors counted as recovered after two negative PCRs, clearance, or resolved symptoms. TCRdb's copy holds only in-frame clones and misses some; the assay was immunoSEQ multiplex PCR. Counted here are about 290,000 clones, around nine tenths occurring once; the ten biggest clones make up 1.5% to 2%. The TCR comes from a woman aged 40 to 49 who had recovered from COVID-19. The material sequenced was PBMCs or T cells enriched from blood (not recorded which).

The CDR3 here is CASRRESDTQYF. DNA of the CDR3: TGCGCCAGCAGGCGAGAATCAGATACGCAGTATTTT. This chain joins TRBV5-1 and TRBJ2-3, with unresolved D. The CDR3 is made up of 12 amino acids. Germline CDR1 SGHRS, CDR2 YFSETQ. The V and J ends lost 5 bases and 4 bases respectively, with 8 bases between them.